This T cell receptor beta chain appears in the sequencing data of a study of T cell changes during pregnancy in multiple sclerosis. The CDR3 runs to 16 residues. Germline values: CDR1 SGDLS, CDR2 YYNGEE. The J segment lost 5 bases and the V segment lost 0 bases, leaving 4 bases of the junction unmatched. TCRdb's copy holds only in-frame clones and misses some; the assay was immunoSEQ multiplex PCR. The repertoire holds about 120,000 clones, with roughly 92% as singletons. The sequence was obtained from a female donor with multiple sclerosis, enrolled in a pregnancy study. Sequencing was performed on peripheral blood, taken before pregnancy. The chain uses TRBV9 and TRBJ2-2; 10 bases are a match to TRBD1. The CDR3 region is CASSVGQGANTGELFF. In nucleotides, the CDR3 is TGTGCCAGCAGCGTAGGACAGGGGGCCAATACCGGGGAGCTGTTTTTT.